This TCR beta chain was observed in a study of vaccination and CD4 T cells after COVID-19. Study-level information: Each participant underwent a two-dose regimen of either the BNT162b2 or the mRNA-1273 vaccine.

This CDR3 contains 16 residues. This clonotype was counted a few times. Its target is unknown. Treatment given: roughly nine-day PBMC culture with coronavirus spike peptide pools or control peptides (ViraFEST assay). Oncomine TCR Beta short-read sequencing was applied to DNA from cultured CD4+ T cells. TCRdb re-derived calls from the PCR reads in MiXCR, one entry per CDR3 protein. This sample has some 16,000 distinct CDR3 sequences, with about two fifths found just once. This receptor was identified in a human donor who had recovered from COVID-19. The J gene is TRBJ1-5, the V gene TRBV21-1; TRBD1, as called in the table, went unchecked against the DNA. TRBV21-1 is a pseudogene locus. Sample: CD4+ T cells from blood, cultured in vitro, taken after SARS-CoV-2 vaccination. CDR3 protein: CASSKFGDRLGQPQHF. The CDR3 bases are TGTGCCAGCAGCAAATTTGGGGACAGGTTGGGTCAGCCCCAGCATTTT.